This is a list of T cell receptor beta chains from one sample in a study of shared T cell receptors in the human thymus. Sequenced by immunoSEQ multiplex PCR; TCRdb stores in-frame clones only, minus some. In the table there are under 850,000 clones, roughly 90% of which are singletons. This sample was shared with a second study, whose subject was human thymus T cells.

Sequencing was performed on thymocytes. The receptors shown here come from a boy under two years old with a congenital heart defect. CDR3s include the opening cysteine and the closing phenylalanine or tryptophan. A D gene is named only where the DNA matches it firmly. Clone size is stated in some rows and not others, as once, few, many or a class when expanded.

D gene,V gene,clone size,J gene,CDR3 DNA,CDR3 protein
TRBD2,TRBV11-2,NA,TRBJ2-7,TGTGCCACCCGAAAAAATAGCGGGAGAAACACCTACGAGCAGTACTTC,CATRKNSGRNTYEQYF
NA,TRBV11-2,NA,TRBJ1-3,TGTGCCAGCAGTCACCCAGGGTCAGGAAACACCATATATTTT,CASSHPGSGNTIYF
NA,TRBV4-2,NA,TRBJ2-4,TGTGCCAGCAGCCAACGGCGGGCGAACATTCAGTACTTC,CASSQRRANIQYF
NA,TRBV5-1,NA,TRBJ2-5,TGCGCCAGCAGCTTGGCATTAATAATTAGTAGGCGCACACTAGGGACCCAGTACTTC,CASSLALIISRRTLGTQYF
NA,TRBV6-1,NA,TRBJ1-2,TGTGCCAGCAGCGCGAGGGCCTCGTATGGCTACACCTTC,CASSARASYGYTF
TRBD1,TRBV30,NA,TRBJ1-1,TGTGCCTGGAGTGGAGACAGGGGGCGAAGGAACACTGAAGCTTTCTTT,CAWSGDRGRRNTEAFF
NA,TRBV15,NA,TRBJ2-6,TGTGCCACCAGCAGAGGCCCCAAGACCAGCGACCTAAGCTCTGGGGCCAACGTCCTGACTTTC,CATSRGPKTSDLSSGANVLTF
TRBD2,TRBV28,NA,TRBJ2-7,TGTGCCAGTGAGACGCGCCCGCGACTAGCGGGAGTCTACGAGCAGTACTTC,CASETRPRLAGVYEQYF
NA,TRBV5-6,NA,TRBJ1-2,TGTGCCAGCAGCGCTAGGACAGATTATGGCTACACCTTC,CASSARTDYGYTF
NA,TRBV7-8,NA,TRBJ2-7,TGTGCCAGCACCCCCGGCAGGGGCTACGAGCAGTACTTC,CASTPGRGYEQYF
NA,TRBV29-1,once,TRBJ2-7,TGCAGCGTTGAAATAGGGGGAGGGTCCTACGAGCAGTACTTC,CSVEIGGGSYEQYF
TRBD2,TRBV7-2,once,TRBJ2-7,TGTGCCAGCAGGTATCTCCCAGCGGGGGTCTCCTACGAGCAGTACTTC,CASRYLPAGVSYEQYF
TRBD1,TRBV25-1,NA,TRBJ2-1,TGTGCCAGCAGTGAAATTCGGGGACAGACCTACAATGAGCAGTTCTTC,CASSEIRGQTYNEQFF
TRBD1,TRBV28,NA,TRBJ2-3,TGTGCCAGCAGTTTAAAGCCCCAGACAGGGGTTATCTCCACTAGCACAGATACGCAGTATTTT,CASSLKPQTGVISTSTDTQYF
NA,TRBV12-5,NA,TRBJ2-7,TGTGCTAGTGCCCGGAACCCGGCAGGAAACTACGAGCAGTACTTC,CASARNPAGNYEQYF
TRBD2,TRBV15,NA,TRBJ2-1,TGTGCCACCAGCAGAGATATCGGGCTGGGACTAGCGGGTGTTGACAGCAATGAGCAGTTCTTC,CATSRDIGLGLAGVDSNEQFF
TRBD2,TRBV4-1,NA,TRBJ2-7,TGCGCCAGCAGCCAGGATGCGCTAAGGCGGGAGGTCTCTCTAGACCCTCCCTACGAGCAGTACTTC,CASSQDALRREVSLDPPYEQYF
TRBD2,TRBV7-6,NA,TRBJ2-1,TGTGCCAGCAGCCGCCTAGCGGGAGGGCCCAATGAGCAGTTCTTC,CASSRLAGGPNEQFF
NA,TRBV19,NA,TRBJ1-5,TGTGCCAGTAGTTCAGGGGTAGATCAGCCCCAGCATTTT,CASSSGVDQPQHF
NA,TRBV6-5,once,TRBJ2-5,TGTGCCAGCAGTTCCTCTCCCACGGTTGCGCAGACCCAGTACTTC,CASSSSPTVAQTQYF
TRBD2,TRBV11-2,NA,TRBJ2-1,TGTGCCAGCAGCTTAGGCACTCCGGGACTAGCGGAGTACAATGAGCAGTTCTTC,CASSLGTPGLAEYNEQFF
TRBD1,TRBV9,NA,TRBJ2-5,TGTGCCAGCAGCCCCGGGACAGGGGGCGGAGTAGAGACCCAGTACTTC,CASSPGTGGGVETQYF
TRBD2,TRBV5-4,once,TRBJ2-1,TGTGCCAGCAGCTTAAGCGGGAGGGCCGGTTCCCGACATGAGCAGTTCTTC,CASSLSGRAGSRHEQFF
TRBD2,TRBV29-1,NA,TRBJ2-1,TGCAGCGTTGTACCCCGGTCTAGCGGGAGGGGTTCCTACAATGAGCAGTTCTTC,CSVVPRSSGRGSYNEQFF
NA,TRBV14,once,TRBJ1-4,TGTGCCAGCAGCCAAGAGGGCCTTACCTCATCAAGGAGGGAAAAACTGTTTTTT,CASSQEGLTSSRREKLFF
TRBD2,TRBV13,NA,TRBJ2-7,TGTGCCAGCAGCCCCCGCACAGCGAGCGGGAGATCCTACGAGCAGTACTTC,CASSPRTASGRSYEQYF
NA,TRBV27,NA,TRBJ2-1,TGTGCCAGCCGCGGGACAGAATACAATGAGCAGTTCTTC,CASRGTEYNEQFF
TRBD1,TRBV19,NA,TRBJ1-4,TGTGCCAGTAGTATAGCAAGGACAGGAGGTGAAAAACTGTTTTTT,CASSIARTGGEKLFF
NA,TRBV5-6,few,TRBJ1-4,TGTGCCAGCAGCTCACACAGGGAGCGAAAACTGTTTTTT,CASSSHRERKLFF